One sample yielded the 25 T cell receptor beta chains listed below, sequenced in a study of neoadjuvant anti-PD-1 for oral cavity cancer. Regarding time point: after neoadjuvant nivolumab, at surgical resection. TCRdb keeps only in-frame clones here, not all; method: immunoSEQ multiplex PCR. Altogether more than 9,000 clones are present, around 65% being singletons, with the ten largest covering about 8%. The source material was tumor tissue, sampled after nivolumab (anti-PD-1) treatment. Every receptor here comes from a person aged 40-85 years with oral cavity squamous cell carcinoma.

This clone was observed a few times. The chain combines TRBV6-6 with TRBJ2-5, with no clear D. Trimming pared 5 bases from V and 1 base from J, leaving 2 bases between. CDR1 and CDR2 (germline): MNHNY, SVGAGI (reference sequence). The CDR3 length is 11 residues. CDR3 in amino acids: CASSLQETQYF. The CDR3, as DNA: TGTGCCAGCAGTCTCCAAGAGACCCAGTACTTC.

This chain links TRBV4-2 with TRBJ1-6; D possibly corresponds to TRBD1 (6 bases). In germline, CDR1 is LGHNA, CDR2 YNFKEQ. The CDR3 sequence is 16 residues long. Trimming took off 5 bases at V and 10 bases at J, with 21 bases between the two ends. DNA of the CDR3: TGTGCCAGCAGCTTGGAAGGCGGGGGGCAAGGATCACCCCTCCACTTT. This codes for CASSLEGGGQGSPLHF.

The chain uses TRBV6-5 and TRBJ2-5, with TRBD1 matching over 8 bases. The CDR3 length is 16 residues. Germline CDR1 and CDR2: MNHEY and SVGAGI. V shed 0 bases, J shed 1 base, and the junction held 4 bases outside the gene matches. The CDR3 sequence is CASSYSGQGPQETQYF. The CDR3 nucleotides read TGTGCCAGCAGTTACTCAGGACAGGGACCCCAAGAGACCCAGTACTTC.

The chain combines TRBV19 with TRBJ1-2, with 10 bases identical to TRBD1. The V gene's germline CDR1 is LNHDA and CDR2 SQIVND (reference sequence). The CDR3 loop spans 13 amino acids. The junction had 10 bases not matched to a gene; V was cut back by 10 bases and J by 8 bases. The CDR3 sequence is CATVKTGGRGYTF. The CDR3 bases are TGTGCCACCGTCAAGACAGGGGGCAGGGGCTACACCTTC.

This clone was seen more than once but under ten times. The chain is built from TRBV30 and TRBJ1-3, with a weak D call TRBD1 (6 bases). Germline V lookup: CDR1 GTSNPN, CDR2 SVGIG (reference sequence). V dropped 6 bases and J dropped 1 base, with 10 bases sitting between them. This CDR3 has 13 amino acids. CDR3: CACYRVSGNTIYF. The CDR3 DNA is TGTGCCTGTTACAGGGTTTCTGGAAACACCATATATTTT.

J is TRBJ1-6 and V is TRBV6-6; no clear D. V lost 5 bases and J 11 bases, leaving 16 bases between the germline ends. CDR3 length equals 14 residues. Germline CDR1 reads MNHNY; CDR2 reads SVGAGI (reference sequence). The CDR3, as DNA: TGTGCCAGCAGTCCTCGGGGTGGGTCCACACCCCTCCACTTT. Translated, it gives CASSPRGGSTPLHF.

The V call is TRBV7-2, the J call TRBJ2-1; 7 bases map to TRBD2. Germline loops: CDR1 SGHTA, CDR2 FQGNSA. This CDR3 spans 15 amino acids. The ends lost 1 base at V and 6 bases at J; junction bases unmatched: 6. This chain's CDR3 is CASSLELARGNEQFF. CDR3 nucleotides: TGTGCCAGCAGCTTAGAACTAGCGAGGGGCAATGAGCAGTTCTTC. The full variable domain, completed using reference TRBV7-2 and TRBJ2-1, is GAGVSQSPSNKVTEKGKDVELRCDPISGHTALYWYRQSLGQGLEFLIYFQGNSAPDKSGLPSDRFSAERTGGSVSTLTIQRTQQEDSAVYLCASSLELARGNEQFFGPGTRLTVL.

CDR3 loop: CASSATGFNQPQHF. The CDR3 bases are TGTGCCAGCAGTGCGACAGGCTTCAATCAGCCCCAGCATTTT. The V and J genes are TRBV6-1 and TRBJ1-5; D might be TRBD1 (6 bases). This CDR3 has 14 residues. The V gene lost 4 bases and the J gene lost 3 bases, with 10 bases spanning the gap. The germline gives CDR1 MNHNS, CDR2 SASEGT.

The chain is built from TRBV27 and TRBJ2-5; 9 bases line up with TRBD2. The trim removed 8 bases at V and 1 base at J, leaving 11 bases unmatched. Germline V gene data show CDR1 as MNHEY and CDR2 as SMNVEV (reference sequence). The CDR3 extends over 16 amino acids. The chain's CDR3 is CASRTGRGGPQETQYF. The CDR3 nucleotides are TGTGCCAGCCGCACGGGGCGGGGGGGACCCCAAGAGACCCAGTACTTC.

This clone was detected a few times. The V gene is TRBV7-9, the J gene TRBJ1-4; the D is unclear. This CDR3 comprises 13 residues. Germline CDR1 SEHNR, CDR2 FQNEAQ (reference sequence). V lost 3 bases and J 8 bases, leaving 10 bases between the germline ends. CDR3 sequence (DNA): TGTGCCAGCAGCTTGGAGGGAAACGAAAAACTGTTTTTT. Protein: CASSLEGNEKLFF.

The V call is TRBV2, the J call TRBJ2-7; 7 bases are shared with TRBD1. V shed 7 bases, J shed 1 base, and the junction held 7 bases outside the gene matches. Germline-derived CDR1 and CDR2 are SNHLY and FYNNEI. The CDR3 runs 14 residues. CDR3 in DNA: TGTGCCAGCAACCGTGACAGGGCGTCCTACGAGCAGTACTTC. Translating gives CASNRDRASYEQYF.

The CDR3 DNA sequence: TGTGCCAGCAGTTTAAATATCATATTAGGGTTTTCTGGGGCCAACGTCCTGACTTTC. Protein product: CASSLNIILGFSGANVLTF. This chain connects TRBV27 to TRBJ2-6; no reliable D call. The germline V gene encodes CDR1 MNHEY and CDR2 SMNVEV (reference sequence). The CDR3 is made up of 19 amino acids. V shed 2 bases and J shed 1 base, with 18 bases lying between them.

The CDR3 protein is CASKKAGLDTGELFF. The CDR3 coding sequence is TGTGCCAGTAAGAAAGCGGGGTTGGATACCGGGGAGCTGTTTTTT. J is TRBJ2-2 and V is TRBV19, with TRBD2 matching over 7 bases. CDR3 size: 15 residues. V was clipped by 7 bases and J by 5 bases; unmatched bases: 10. Per germline, CDR1 LNHDA and CDR2 SQIVND (reference sequence).

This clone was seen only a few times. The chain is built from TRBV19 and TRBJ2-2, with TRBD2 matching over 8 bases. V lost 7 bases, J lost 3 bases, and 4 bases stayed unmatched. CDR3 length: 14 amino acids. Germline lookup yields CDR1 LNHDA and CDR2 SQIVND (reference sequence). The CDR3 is CASKRELDTGELFF. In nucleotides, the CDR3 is TGTGCCAGTAAGCGGGAGTTGGACACCGGGGAGCTGTTTTTT.

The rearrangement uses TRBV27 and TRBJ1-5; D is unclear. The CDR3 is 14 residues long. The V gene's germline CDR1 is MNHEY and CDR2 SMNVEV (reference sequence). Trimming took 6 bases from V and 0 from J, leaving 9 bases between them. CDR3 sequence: CASSSGYSNQPQHF. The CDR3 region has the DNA TGTGCCAGCAGCTCCGGATATAGCAATCAGCCCCAGCATTTT.

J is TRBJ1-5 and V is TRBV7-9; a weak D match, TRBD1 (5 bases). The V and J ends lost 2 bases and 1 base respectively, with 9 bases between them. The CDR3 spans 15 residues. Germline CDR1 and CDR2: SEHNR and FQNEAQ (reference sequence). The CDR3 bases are TGTGCCAGCAGCTTACAGGGATTAAGCAATCAGCCCCAGCATTTT. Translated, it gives CASSLQGLSNQPQHF.

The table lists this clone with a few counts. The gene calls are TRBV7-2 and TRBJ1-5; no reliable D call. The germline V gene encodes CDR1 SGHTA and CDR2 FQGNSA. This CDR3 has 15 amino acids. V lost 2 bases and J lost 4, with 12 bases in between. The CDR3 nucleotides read TGTGCCAGCAGCTTATTCCGGCAGACGAATCAGCCCCAGCATTTT. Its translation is CASSLFRQTNQPQHF.

CDR3 loop: CASSRQGLNEKLFF. Here the CDR3 DNA reads TGTGCCAGCAGCCGACAGGGGCTTAATGAAAAACTGTTTTTT. The gene calls are TRBV5-6 and TRBJ1-4; TRBD1 aligns across 8 bases. V lost 4 bases and J lost 4; bases outside the gene matches: 3. In germline, CDR1 is SGHDT, CDR2 YYEEEE. This CDR3 comprises 14 residues.

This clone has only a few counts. CDR3 residues: CASSTTGTRGSYTF. The DNA for the CDR3 is TGTGCCAGTAGTACTACGGGCACAAGGGGTAGCTACACCTTC. This rearrangement joins TRBV19 to TRBJ1-2, with D tentatively TRBD1 (5 bases). The CDR3 has 14 residues. Germline CDR1 reads LNHDA; CDR2 reads SQIVND (reference sequence). Trimming pared 4 bases from V and 9 bases from J, leaving 18 bases between.

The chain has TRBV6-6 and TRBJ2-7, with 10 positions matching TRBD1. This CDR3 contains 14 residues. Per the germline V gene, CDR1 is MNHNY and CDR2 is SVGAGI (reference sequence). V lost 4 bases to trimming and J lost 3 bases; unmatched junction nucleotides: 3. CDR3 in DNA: TGTGCCAGCAGTTCGGGACAGGGGCGCTACGAGCAGTACTTC. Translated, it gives CASSSGQGRYEQYF.

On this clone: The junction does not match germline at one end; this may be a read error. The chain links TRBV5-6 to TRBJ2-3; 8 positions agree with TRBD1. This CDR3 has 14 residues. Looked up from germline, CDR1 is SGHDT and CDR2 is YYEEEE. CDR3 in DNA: TGTGCCAGCAGCCAAGGACAGGGCACGGATACGCAGTATTTT. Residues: CASSQGQGTDTQYF.

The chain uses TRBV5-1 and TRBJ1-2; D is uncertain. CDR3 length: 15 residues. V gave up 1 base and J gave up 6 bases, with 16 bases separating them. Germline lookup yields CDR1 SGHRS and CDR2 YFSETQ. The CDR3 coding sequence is TGCGCCAGCAGCTTGTCGTTCGGATCGGGGAATGGCTACACCTTC. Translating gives CASSLSFGSGNGYTF.

DNA for the CDR3: TGTGCCAGCAACCTCGGGGGCTCCTACAATGAGCAGTTCTTC. This encodes CASNLGGSYNEQFF. The chain is built from TRBV7-2 and TRBJ2-1; weak D call: TRBD2 (6 bases). Germline V gene lookup returns CDR1 SGHTA and CDR2 FQGNSA. The CDR3 consists of 14 residues. Trimming stripped 7 bases from V and 0 bases from J, with 10 bases between.

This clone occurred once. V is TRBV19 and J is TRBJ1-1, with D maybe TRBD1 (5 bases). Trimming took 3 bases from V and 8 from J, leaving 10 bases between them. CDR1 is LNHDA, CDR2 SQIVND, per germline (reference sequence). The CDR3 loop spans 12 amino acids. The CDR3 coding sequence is TGTGCCAGTAGTATTGGGGGAGTGGAAGCTTTCTTT. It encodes CASSIGGVEAFF.

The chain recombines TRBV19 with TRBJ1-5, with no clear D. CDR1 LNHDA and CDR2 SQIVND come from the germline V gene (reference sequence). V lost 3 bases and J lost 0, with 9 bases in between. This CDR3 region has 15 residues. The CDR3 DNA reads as TGTGCCAGTAGTATGGGCAGAAATAGCAATCAGCCCCAGCATTTT. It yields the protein CASSMGRNSNQPQHF. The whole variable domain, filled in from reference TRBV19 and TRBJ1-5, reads DGGITQSPKYLFRKEGQNVTLSCEQNLNHDAMYWYRQDPGQGLRLIYYSQIVNDFQKGDIAEGYSVSREKKESFPLTVTSAQKNPTAFYLCASSMGRNSNQPQHFGDGTRLSIL.